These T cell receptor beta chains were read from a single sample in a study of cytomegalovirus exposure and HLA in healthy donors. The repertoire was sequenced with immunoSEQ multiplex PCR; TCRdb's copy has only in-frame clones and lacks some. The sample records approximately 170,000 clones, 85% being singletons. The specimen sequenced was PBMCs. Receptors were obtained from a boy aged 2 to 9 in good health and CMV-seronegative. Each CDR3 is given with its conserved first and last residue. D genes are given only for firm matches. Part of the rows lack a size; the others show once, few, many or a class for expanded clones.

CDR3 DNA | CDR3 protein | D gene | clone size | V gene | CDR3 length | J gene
TGTGCCAGCACCCCGGGACAGGGTAACTATGGCTACACCTTC | CASTPGQGNYGYTF | TRBD1 | few | TRBV6-1 | 14 | TRBJ1-2
TGTGCCTGGAGTGTACAGTCGGGGTCACCCCTCCACTTT | CAWSVQSGSPLHF | . | . | TRBV30 | 13 | TRBJ1-6
TGTGCCAGCAGCCGACTGCACTTT | CASSRLHF | . | once | TRBV11-3 | 8 | TRBJ1-6
TGTGCCAGCAGCTTAGAAGGCAGGGTTCAAGAGACCCAGTACTTC | CASSLEGRVQETQYF | . | . | TRBV7-8 | 15 | TRBJ2-5
TGTGCTAGTGGTTTGACTCCTAAAGGACAGGGGTTTACCTATGGCTACACCTTC | CASGLTPKGQGFTYGYTF | TRBD1 | . | TRBV12-5 | 18 | TRBJ1-2
TGTGCCAGCAGCTTGGACAGATCAACCTACAATGAGCAGTTCTTC | CASSLDRSTYNEQFF | . | . | TRBV7-3 | 15 | TRBJ2-1
TGTGCCAGCAGTTTTCTCCAGGGGAGTCATCAGCCCCAGCATTTT | CASSFLQGSHQPQHF | . | . | TRBV28 | 15 | TRBJ1-5
TGTGCCAGCAGCTTAAGGGGGGGGCAGGGCTTCACAGATACGCAGTATTTT | CASSLRGGQGFTDTQYF | . | . | TRBV7-3 | 17 | TRBJ2-3
TGTGCCAGCAGCTCCCGGGAGTCCTATAATTCACCCCTCCACTTT | CASSSRESYNSPLHF | . | . | TRBV5-4 | 15 | TRBJ1-6
TGTGCCAGCAGCCAGACGTCCAGTACGGGGGTAAAGTCCTACGAGCAGTACTTC | CASSQTSSTGVKSYEQYF | . | . | TRBV25-1 | 18 | TRBJ2-7
TGTGCCAGCAGTGACTCCCCCCCCCTACGTATCACCTTC | CASSDSPPLRITF | . | few | TRBV6-4 | 13 | TRBJ1-2
TGTGCCAGCAGTGGGGGGCCTAGCACAGATACGCAGTATTTT | CASSGGPSTDTQYF | . | . | TRBV2 | 14 | TRBJ2-3
TGTGCCAGCAGCAAGCAGGGGGCTGGGAACACTGAAGCTTTCTTT | CASSKQGAGNTEAFF | . | . | TRBV21-1 | 15 | TRBJ1-1
TGTGCCACCAGCACCCGGGACAGGCCCTACGAGCAGTACTTC | CATSTRDRPYEQYF | TRBD1 | . | TRBV15 | 14 | TRBJ2-7
TGTGCCTGGAGTGTGAGGCGAGACAATGAGCAGTTCTTC | CAWSVRRDNEQFF | . | . | TRBV30 | 13 | TRBJ2-1
TGTGCCAGCAGCTTAGCAGGGGGTAATACCGGGGAGCTGTTTTTT | CASSLAGGNTGELFF | . | . | TRBV7-9 | 15 | TRBJ2-2
TGCGCCAGCAGCCCCGAGGGCTCTGGAAACACCATATATTTT | CASSPEGSGNTIYF | . | . | TRBV5-1 | 14 | TRBJ1-3
TGTGCCAGCAGTTCACCAAAGGGGTACGAGCAGTACTTC | CASSSPKGYEQYF | . | . | TRBV6-5 | 13 | TRBJ2-7
TGTGCCAGCAGTCTCTCCGGGACAGGGAGTTCACCCCTCCACTTT | CASSLSGTGSSPLHF | TRBD1 | . | TRBV28 | 15 | TRBJ1-6
TGTGCCAGCAGCTCCAGGGGGTCCTCTGGAAACACCATATATTTT | CASSSRGSSGNTIYF | TRBD1 | . | TRBV7-9 | 15 | TRBJ1-3
TGTGCCAGCAGTTACACCAGCGGCCCAGATACGCAGTATTTT | CASSYTSGPDTQYF | . | . | TRBV6-6 | 14 | TRBJ2-3
TGTGCCACCACCGGGACAGGGGGCTTAGTCACTGAAGCTTTCTTT | CATTGTGGLVTEAFF | TRBD1 | . | TRBV15 | 15 | TRBJ1-1
TGTGCCAGCAGCCAAGTACGCGGGAACACCGGGGAGCTGTTTTTT | CASSQVRGNTGELFF | . | . | TRBV14 | 15 | TRBJ2-2
TGTGCCAGCAGCTTGGCTTGGGGACTACTAAACACCGGGGAGCTGTTTTTT | CASSLAWGLLNTGELFF | TRBD2 | once | TRBV5-5 | 17 | TRBJ2-2
TGCGCCAGCAGCTTGGAGGAGCCCGTGGCCGGGGAGCTGTTTTTT | CASSLEEPVAGELFF | . | once | TRBV5-1 | 15 | TRBJ2-2
TGTGCCACCAGCATCAGGGGGGCAGGGTATCATGGCTACACCTTC | CATSIRGAGYHGYTF | TRBD1 | . | TRBV15 | 15 | TRBJ1-2
TGTGCCAGCAGCGGGAGTTCGAACACCGGGGAGCTGTTTTTT | CASSGSSNTGELFF | . | . | TRBV14 | 14 | TRBJ2-2
TGTGCCAGCACCCCGACAGAGAACTATGGCTACACCTTC | CASTPTENYGYTF | . | . | TRBV6-6 | 13 | TRBJ1-2
TGTGCCAGCAGCTCCCTTGCACTCCGGGACAGGGAGACCACCTTC | CASSSLALRDRETTF | TRBD1 | . | TRBV7-8 | 15 | TRBJ1-2
TGTGCCAGCTCACCGAAACAGGGGATCTCTGGAAACACCATATATTTT | CASSPKQGISGNTIYF | TRBD1 | . | TRBV18 | 16 | TRBJ1-3
TGTGCCAGCAGCTCGGACATATTAAATCAGCCCCAGCATTTT | CASSSDILNQPQHF | . | . | TRBV5-8 | 14 | TRBJ1-5
TGTGCCAGCAGTGTTCATCGGGGGGGAGCAACCTACGAGCAGTACTTC | CASSVHRGGATYEQYF | TRBD2 | . | TRBV2 | 16 | TRBJ2-7
TGCAGCGTTGAACGGGATAACTATGGCTACACCTTC | CSVERDNYGYTF | . | . | TRBV29-1 | 12 | TRBJ1-2
TGTGCCAGCAGCCCAGGGAATTCACCCCTCCACTTT | CASSPGNSPLHF | . | once | TRBV5-6 | 12 | TRBJ1-6
TGTGCCAGCAGTCGACAGGGAACCGCTAGCAATGAGCAGTTCTTC | CASSRQGTASNEQFF | TRBD1 | . | TRBV2 | 15 | TRBJ2-1
TGTGCCAGTACCCCAAGCAGAAGGGACTCAACTAAACGTGAAGCTTTCTTT | CASTPSRRDSTKREAFF | . | . | TRBV19 | 17 | TRBJ1-1
TGTGCCAGCCGAGGACAGGGAATCCCCTACGAGCAGTACTTC | CASRGQGIPYEQYF | . | once | TRBV21-1 | 14 | TRBJ2-7
TGTGCCACCAGCAGAACTAGCGGGGATGAGCAGTTCTTC | CATSRTSGDEQFF | TRBD2 | . | TRBV15 | 13 | TRBJ2-1
TGCGCCAGCAGCTTGGTTTCCCAGGGCTACGAGCAGTACTTC | CASSLVSQGYEQYF | . | . | TRBV5-1 | 14 | TRBJ2-7
TGTGCCAGCAGCTCCGGGGCAGGGGGCGTCCTGGACTACGAGCAGTACTTC | CASSSGAGGVLDYEQYF | TRBD1 | . | TRBV28 | 17 | TRBJ2-7
TGTGCCAGCAGTGACCGGACAGGGGAAACAGATACGCAGTATTTT | CASSDRTGETDTQYF | TRBD1 | few | TRBV6-1 | 15 | TRBJ2-3
TGTGCCAGCAGTGAACAAGCTTTGAACACCGGGGAGCTGTTTTTT | CASSEQALNTGELFF | . | . | TRBV6-1 | 15 | TRBJ2-2
TGCAGCGTTCAACACCGAGCTAGCGGGCTCGAGCAGTACTTC | CSVQHRASGLEQYF | TRBD2 | . | TRBV29-1 | 14 | TRBJ2-7
TGTGCCAGCAGCCAGGGAGAGACCCAGTACTTC | CASSQGETQYF | . | few | TRBV21-1 | 11 | TRBJ2-5
TGTGCCAGTAGTATAGTCGCCCCACCGACTAGCGGAAGAACATACAATGAGCAGTTCTTC | CASSIVAPPTSGRTYNEQFF | TRBD2 | . | TRBV19 | 20 | TRBJ2-1
TGCGCCAGCAGCGGAGCCCACCTGCGAGGTCCCCCCTACTCGCAGTATTTT | CASSGAHLRGPPYSQYF | . | . | TRBV10-2 | 17 | TRBJ2-3
TGTGCCAGCAGTTTTTTCCCCAAACTAGCGGGGGAGGGTCATGAGCAGTTCTTC | CASSFFPKLAGEGHEQFF | TRBD2 | . | TRBV27 | 18 | TRBJ2-1
TGCGCCAGCAGCTACAGATGGCGGGCACCGAATCAGCCCCAGCATTTT | CASSYRWRAPNQPQHF | . | . | TRBV4-1 | 16 | TRBJ1-5
TGTGCCAGCAGTGCAGCCGGGACTCACGGGAATGAGCAGTTCTTC | CASSAAGTHGNEQFF | . | few | TRBV28 | 15 | TRBJ2-1
TGCGCCAGCAGCCGAGTAGCTCAGAACTACGAGCAGTACTTC | CASSRVAQNYEQYF | . | . | TRBV4-1 | 14 | TRBJ2-7
TGTGCCAGCAGCGTACCCCGGGACAGCAGCTCCTACAATGAGCAGTTCTTC | CASSVPRDSSSYNEQFF | TRBD1 | . | TRBV9 | 17 | TRBJ2-1
TGCGCCAGCAGCTTGGTTTGGACAGGGGTGGAAGATACGCAGTATTTT | CASSLVWTGVEDTQYF | TRBD1 | . | TRBV5-1 | 16 | TRBJ2-3
TGTGCCAGCAGAGGGGACAATGTGGTCGCCGGGGAGCTGTTTTTT | CASRGDNVVAGELFF | . | . | TRBV6-5 | 15 | TRBJ2-2
TGTGCCAGCCTATACAGGGCTGATACGCAGTATTTT | CASLYRADTQYF | . | . | TRBV2 | 12 | TRBJ2-3
TGTGCCAGTAGTGGCCCCTCAGCGGGAAACTCCTACGAGCAGTACTTC | CASSGPSAGNSYEQYF | TRBD2 | . | TRBV19 | 16 | TRBJ2-7
TGTGCCAGCAGCCCCGGGACAGGGTACTATGGCTACACCTTC | CASSPGTGYYGYTF | TRBD1 | . | TRBV5-6 | 14 | TRBJ1-2
TGTGCCAGCAGTGGGGCAGGCCGTGGAGATACGCAGTATTTT | CASSGAGRGDTQYF | . | . | TRBV2 | 14 | TRBJ2-3